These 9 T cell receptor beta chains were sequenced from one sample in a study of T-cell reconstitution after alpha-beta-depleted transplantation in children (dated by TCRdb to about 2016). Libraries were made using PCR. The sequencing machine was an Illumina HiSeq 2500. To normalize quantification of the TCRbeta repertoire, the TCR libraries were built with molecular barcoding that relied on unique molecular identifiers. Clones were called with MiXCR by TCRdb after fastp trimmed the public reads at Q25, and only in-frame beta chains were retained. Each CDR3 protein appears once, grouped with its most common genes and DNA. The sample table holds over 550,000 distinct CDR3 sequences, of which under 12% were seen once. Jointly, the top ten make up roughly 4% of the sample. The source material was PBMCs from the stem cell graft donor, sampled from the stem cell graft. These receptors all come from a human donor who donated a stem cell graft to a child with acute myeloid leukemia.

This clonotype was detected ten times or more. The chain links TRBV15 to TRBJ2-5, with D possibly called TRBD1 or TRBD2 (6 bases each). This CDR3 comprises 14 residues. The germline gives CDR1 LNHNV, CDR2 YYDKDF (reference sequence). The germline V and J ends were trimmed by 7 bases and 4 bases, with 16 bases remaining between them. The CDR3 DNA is TGTGCCACCAAGGGTGAAGGGGGAGGAGAGACCCAGTACTTC. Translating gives CATKGEGGGETQYF.

CDR3 residues: CASCFGGKGLLYSNQPQHF. The CDR3 region has the DNA TGTGCCAGCTGTTTCGGTGGGAAGGGCCTCCTGTATAGCAATCAGCCCCAGCATTTT. The chain uses TRBV2 and TRBJ1-5; D not resolved. Trimming took off 8 bases at V and 0 bases at J, with 26 bases between the two ends. The CDR3 covers 19 residues. In germline, CDR1 is SNHLY, CDR2 FYNNEI. Full variable domain (rest looked up from reference TRBV2 and TRBJ1-5): EPEVTQTPSHQVTQMGQEVILRCVPISNHLYFYWYRQILGQKVEFLVSFYNNEISEKSEIFDDQFSVERPDGSNFTLKIRSTKLEDSAMYFCASCFGGKGLLYSNQPQHFGDGTRLSIL.

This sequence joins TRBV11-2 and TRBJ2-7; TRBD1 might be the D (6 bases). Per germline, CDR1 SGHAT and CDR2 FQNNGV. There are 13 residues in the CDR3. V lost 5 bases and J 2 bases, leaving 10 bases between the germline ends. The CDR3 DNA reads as TGTGCCAGCAGCCGGACAGAAGCCTACGAGCAGTACTTC. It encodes CASSRTEAYEQYF.

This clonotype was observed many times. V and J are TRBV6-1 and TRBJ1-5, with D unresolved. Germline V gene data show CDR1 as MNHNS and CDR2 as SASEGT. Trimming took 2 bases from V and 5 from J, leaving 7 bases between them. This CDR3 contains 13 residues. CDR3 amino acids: CASSETFDQPQHF. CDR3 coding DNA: TGTGCCAGCAGTGAAACGTTCGATCAGCCCCAGCATTTT.

CDR3 DNA sequence: TGTGCCAGCATCTTTCAGGGGTTGGACACTGAAGCTTTCTTT. It encodes CASIFQGLDTEAFF. The chain recombines TRBV12-3 or TRBV12-4 with TRBJ1-1, with D possibly TRBD1 on 6 matching bases. The CDR3 covers 14 residues. Between the trimmed V and J ends, which lost 7 bases and 3 bases, there was a span of 15 bases.

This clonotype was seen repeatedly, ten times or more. The CDR3 sequence: CSVEVAGPVGEQYF. The CDR3 DNA follows: TGCAGCGTTGAGGTCGCGGGACCCGTCGGAGAGCAGTACTTC. The gene calls are TRBV29-1 and TRBJ2-7; tentatively, D is TRBD2 (6 bases). Between the trimmed V and J ends, which lost 3 bases and 7 bases, there was a span of 19 bases. Germline V gives CDR1 SQVTM, CDR2 ANQGSEA. The CDR3 has 14 residues.

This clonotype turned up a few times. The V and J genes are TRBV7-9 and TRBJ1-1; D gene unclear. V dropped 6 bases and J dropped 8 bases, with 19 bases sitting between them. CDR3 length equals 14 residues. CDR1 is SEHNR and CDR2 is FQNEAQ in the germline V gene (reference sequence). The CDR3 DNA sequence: TGTGCCAGCAGTCCTCCCCGGCTGGTCTTAGAAGCTTTCTTT. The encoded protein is CASSPPRLVLEAFF.

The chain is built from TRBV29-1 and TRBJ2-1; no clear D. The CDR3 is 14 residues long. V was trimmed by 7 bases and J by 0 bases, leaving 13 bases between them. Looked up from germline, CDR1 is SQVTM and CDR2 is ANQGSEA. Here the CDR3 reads CSAAISASYNEQFF. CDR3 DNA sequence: TGCAGCGCCGCCATAAGCGCCTCCTACAATGAGCAGTTCTTC.

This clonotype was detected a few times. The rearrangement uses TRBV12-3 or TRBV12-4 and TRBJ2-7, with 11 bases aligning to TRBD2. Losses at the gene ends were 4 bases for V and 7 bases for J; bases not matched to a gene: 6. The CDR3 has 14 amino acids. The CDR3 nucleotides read TGTGCCAGCAGTTCACTAGCGGGAGCTAAGGAGCAGTACTTC. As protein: CASSSLAGAKEQYF.